This T cell receptor (beta chain) was identified during a study of blood T cell repertoires in COVID-19. Study information: COVID-19 samples collected from the United States, Italy and Spain covered acute and convalescent phases. The analysed material was cDNA or gDNA that came from T cells, B-cell-depleted T cells, or PBMCs.

This clone was seen a few times. In the authors' workflow: Scientists estimated how many nucleated cells there were by amplifying reference gene primers. Only in-frame clones appear in the TCRdb table, and some are missing; sequencing was by immunoSEQ multiplex PCR. V and J calls and clone size are given by that table; D and trimming were obtained from the DNA. The sample records roughly 160,000 clones, 65% to 85% being singletons. J lost 3 bases, V lost 6 bases, and 6 bases had no gene match. The length of the CDR3 is 14 residues. The germline gives CDR1 MDHEN, CDR2 SYDVKM. Sequenced: PBMCs or T cells enriched from blood (not recorded which). The V gene is TRBV28, the J gene TRBJ2-7; 9 bases align to TRBD1. This receptor was taken from a woman between 55 and 75 years old who had recovered from COVID-19. DNA for the CDR3: TGTGCCAGCAGCGTTACAGGGGGCGTCTACGAGCAGTACTTC. Translating gives CASSVTGGVYEQYF.